These 26 T cell receptor beta chains were sequenced from one sample in a study of T cell clones after liver transplantation. Only in-frame clones appear in the TCRdb table, and some are missing; sequencing was by immunoSEQ multiplex PCR. The profile shows 50,000 or so clones, 55% to 85% of them singletons. The material sequenced was CD4+ T cells from blood, taken 54 months after liver transplant. The receptors were gathered from a human patient who received a liver transplant. Some T cells may be the graft donor's.

This clone was recorded once. Other DNA variants within this sample encode the same CDR3. V and J are TRBV5-1 and TRBJ2-3; D possibly matches TRBD1 or TRBD2 (5 bases each). The CDR3 runs 14 residues. Germline V CDR1 and CDR2: SGHRS, YFSETQ. V lost 2 bases, J lost 2 bases, and 9 bases lay in between. CDR3 loop: CASSLTGTTDTQYF. CDR3 sequence (DNA): TGCGCCAGCAGCTTAACGGGGACCACAGATACGCAGTATTTT.

The chain employs TRBV7-9 and TRBJ2-1; D might be TRBD1 or TRBD2, each matching 5 bases. The CDR3 spans 13 residues. Trimming removed 5 bases from V and 7 bases from J, with 12 bases in between. CDR1 and CDR2 (germline): SEHNR, FQNEAQ (reference sequence). The CDR3 is CASSKTWGNEQFF. CDR3 sequence (DNA): TGTGCCAGCAGCAAAACCTGGGGGAATGAGCAGTTCTTC.

This clone was seen ten or more times. The chain has TRBV6-1 and TRBJ1-5; 7 bases are shared with TRBD1. The CDR3 contains 15 residues. Trimming took 8 bases from V and 2 from J; bases not matched to a gene: 9. The germline CDR1 and CDR2 sequences are MNHNS and SASEGT. The CDR3 DNA sequence: TGTGCCAGCTCACGAGGGGGCTTTGGCAATCAGCCCCAGCATTTT. Residues: CASSRGGFGNQPQHF.

The chain employs TRBV5-5 and TRBJ2-7; 9 nucleotides line up with TRBD1. The CDR3 runs to 14 residues. V trimming: 4 bases; J trimming: 3 bases; junction bases outside the gene matches: 5. CDR1 and CDR2 (germline): SGHKS, YYEKEE (reference sequence). In DNA form, the CDR3 reads TGTGCCAGCAGCCGGGACAGGGAGTACTACGAGCAGTACTTC. Protein sequence: CASSRDREYYEQYF.

Comment on this clone: A read error is possible here, since a much larger clone lies one base away. The J gene is TRBJ1-6, the V gene TRBV2; D uncertain. The CDR3 is 14 residues long. Germline V gene sequence: CDR1 SNHLY, CDR2 FYNNEI. CDR3 DNA sequence: TGTGCCAGCAGCTTCCAGCCGAAAAATTCACCCCCCCACTTT. It is translated as CASSFQPKNSPPHF.

V and J are TRBV28 and TRBJ2-2; D not certain. CDR1 and CDR2 (germline): MDHEN, SYDVKM. The V end was cut by 6 bases, the J end by 7 bases, with 15 bases between. The CDR3 runs to 14 residues. The CDR3 is CASRPYVPGGELFF. CDR3 in DNA: TGTGCCAGCAGACCCTACGTACCGGGCGGGGAGCTGTTTTTT. Together with reference TRBV28 and TRBJ2-2, the CDR3 gives the full variable domain: DVKVTQSSRYLVKRTGEKVFLECVQDMDHENMFWYRQDPGLGLRLIYFSYDVKMKEKGDIPEGYSVSREKKERFSLILESASTNQTSMYLCASRPYVPGGELFFGEGSRLTVL.

This clone was observed a few times. The chain joins TRBV6-6 to TRBJ2-7; TRBD1 matches at 8 bases. Germline V gives CDR1 MNHNY, CDR2 SVGAGI (reference sequence). This CDR3 contains 14 residues. Losses at the gene ends were 6 bases for V and 4 bases for J; bases not matched to a gene: 8. CDR3 loop: CASRPQTGVYEQYF. The CDR3 DNA reads as TGTGCCAGCAGACCCCAGACAGGGGTTTACGAGCAGTACTTC.

The V gene is TRBV7-2, the J gene TRBJ1-1, with D possibly matching TRBD1 (5 bases). V gave up 2 bases and J gave up 1 base, with 11 bases separating them. CDR1 SGHTA and CDR2 FQGNSA come from the germline V gene. CDR3 length: 15 residues. This CDR3 is CASSLSLGRNTEAFF. The CDR3 bases are TGTGCCAGCAGCTTATCCCTGGGGCGGAACACTGAAGCTTTCTTT.

This sequence joins TRBV6-1 and TRBJ2-7; D may be TRBD1 (6 bases). CDR3 length equals 15 residues. V lost 6 bases, J lost 2 bases, and 17 bases lay in between. Germline CDR1 and CDR2: MNHNS and SASEGT. The DNA of the CDR3 is TGTGCCAGCAGATCTGGGGACACTGGAACCTACGAGCAGTACTTC. Protein product: CASRSGDTGTYEQYF.

This clone appeared once. This chain joins TRBV10-3 and TRBJ2-3, with 14 bases fitting TRBD2. Germline CDR1 ENHRY, CDR2 SYGVKD. The CDR3 totals 16 residues. After removal of 10 bases from V and 6 bases from J, the junction contained 12 bases not matched to a gene. The DNA for the CDR3 is TGTGCCACATCGTCCAGACTAGCGGGGGGGCTTGATACGCAGTATTTT. It specifies CATSSRLAGGLDTQYF.

In nucleotides, the CDR3 is TGTGCCAGCAGCTCCTACAATACTGAAGCTTTCTTT. It specifies CASSSYNTEAFF. The chain recombines TRBV7-9 with TRBJ1-1; D gene uncertain. The CDR3 is 12 residues long. V shed 4 bases and J shed 5 bases, with 8 bases lying between them. CDR1 is SEHNR and CDR2 is FQNEAQ in the germline V gene (reference sequence).

The CDR3 is CASSLTPTNEKLFF. The CDR3 DNA sequence: TGTGCCAGCAGTTTGACACCAACTAATGAAAAACTGTTTTTT. V usage is TRBV28 and J usage is TRBJ1-4; D not resolved. Looked up from germline, CDR1 is MDHEN and CDR2 is SYDVKM. V was trimmed by 3 bases and J by 0 bases, leaving 5 bases between them. The CDR3 runs 14 residues.

This sequence joins TRBV7-6 and TRBJ2-3; 13 bases line up with TRBD2. Germline-derived CDR1 and CDR2 are SGHVS and FNYEAQ. CDR3 length equals 17 residues. V trimming: 0 bases; J trimming: 2 bases; junction bases outside the gene matches: 2. The CDR3 here is CASSLAGTSGATDTQYF. The CDR3 nucleotides are TGTGCCAGCAGCTTAGCAGGGACTAGCGGGGCCACAGATACGCAGTATTTT.

The CDR3 spells CASSSGVQPQHF. CDR3 coding DNA: TGTGCCAGCAGTTCCGGGGTTCAGCCCCAGCATTTT. The gene calls are TRBV11-2 and TRBJ1-5; no firm D call. The germline gives CDR1 SGHAT, CDR2 FQNNGV. This CDR3 has 12 residues. Between the trimmed V and J ends, which lost 6 bases and 6 bases, there was a span of 9 bases.

The V gene is TRBV10-3, the J gene TRBJ1-5, with 9 bases identical to TRBD1. Unmatched junction bases numbered 7, after V lost 8 bases and J lost 2 bases. The CDR3 length is 15 residues. The germline V gene has CDR1 ENHRY and CDR2 SYGVKD. The CDR3 bases are TGTGCCATCGGGGGGGACAGGGCGGGCAATCAGCCCCAGCATTTT. Its translation is CAIGGDRAGNQPQHF.

The J gene is TRBJ1-4, the V gene TRBV11-2, with unresolved D. CDR3 length: 15 amino acids. V lost 5 bases and J 0 bases, leaving 10 bases between the germline ends. Germline V CDR1 and CDR2: SGHAT, FQNNGV. The CDR3 reads CASSPRAATNEKLFF. The CDR3 bases are TGTGCCAGCAGCCCTCGGGCGGCAACTAATGAAAAACTGTTTTTT.

This clone is medium-sized by share. The rearrangement links TRBV11-1 to TRBJ1-2, with D hard to call. Per germline, CDR1 SGHAT and CDR2 FQDESV (reference sequence). Trimming took 1 base from V and 0 from J, leaving 12 bases between them. The CDR3 totals 16 residues. Here the CDR3 reads CASSLGRLRTNYGYTF. CDR3 DNA sequence: TGTGCCAGCAGCTTAGGTCGTCTCCGCACTAACTATGGCTACACCTTC. Complete variable domain (other parts from reference TRBV11-1 and TRBJ1-2): EAEVAQSPRYKITEKSQAVAFWCDPISGHATLYWYRQILGQGPELLVQFQDESVVDDSQLPKDRFSAERLKGVDSTLKIQPAELGDSAMYLCASSLGRLRTNYGYTFGSGTRLTVV.

This clone is a singleton in its sample. J is TRBJ2-5 and V is TRBV9; 9 nucleotides align to TRBD1. The V and J ends lost 3 bases and 5 bases, in that order; junction bases with no gene match: 5. Germline V gives CDR1 SGDLS, CDR2 YYNGEE. This CDR3 has 14 amino acids. Here the CDR3 reads CASSGWTGDETQYF. Written as DNA, the CDR3 is TGTGCCAGCAGCGGATGGACAGGGGATGAGACCCAGTACTTC.

The chain carries TRBV28 and TRBJ1-1; no clear D gene. This CDR3 is built from 15 residues. Germline CDR1 and CDR2: MDHEN and SYDVKM. V was shortened by 6 bases and J by 0 bases, with 14 bases between the two germline ends. The CDR3 reads CASRTGGKVNTEAFF. The CDR3 coding sequence is TGTGCCAGCAGAACCGGTGGGAAGGTGAACACTGAAGCTTTCTTT. Full variable domain (rest looked up from reference TRBV28 and TRBJ1-1): DVKVTQSSRYLVKRTGEKVFLECVQDMDHENMFWYRQDPGLGLRLIYFSYDVKMKEKGDIPEGYSVSREKKERFSLILESASTNQTSMYLCASRTGGKVNTEAFFGQGTRLTVV.

The chain uses TRBV7-2 and TRBJ1-6; 7 bases line up with TRBD1. The length of the CDR3 is 14 residues. CDR1 and CDR2 from the germline V gene are SGHTA and FQGNSA. Trimming took 1 base from V and 10 from J; bases not matched to a gene: 4. The CDR3 DNA follows: TGTGCCAGCAGCTTAGAACAGGGGAGGTCACCCCTCCACTTT. Translated: CASSLEQGRSPLHF. The entire variable domain, with the rest obtained from reference TRBV7-2 and TRBJ1-6, is as follows: GAGVSQSPSNKVTEKGKDVELRCDPISGHTALYWYRQSLGQGLEFLIYFQGNSAPDKSGLPSDRFSAERTGGSVSTLTIQRTQQEDSAVYLCASSLEQGRSPLHFGNGTRLTVT.

The chain combines TRBV25-1 with TRBJ2-5, with D perhaps TRBD1 or TRBD2 (5 bases each). The V and J ends lost 2 bases and 2 bases respectively, with 15 bases between them. Germline CDR1 MGHDK, CDR2 SYGVNS. The CDR3 loop spans 16 amino acids. The CDR3 region is CASSEGAGREQETQYF. The DNA for the CDR3 is TGTGCCAGCAGTGAAGGCGCGGGCAGGGAACAAGAGACCCAGTACTTC.

V usage is TRBV9 and J usage is TRBJ2-2; TRBD2 is a possible D gene (7 bases). The CDR3 runs 16 residues. Trimming took off 4 bases at V and 5 bases at J, with 18 bases between the two ends. Germline lookup yields CDR1 SGDLS and CDR2 YYNGEE. The CDR3 loop is CASSPRGGAITGELFF. Here the CDR3 DNA reads TGTGCCAGCAGCCCCCGAGGGGGGGCAATAACCGGGGAGCTGTTTTTT.

The V call is TRBV2, the J call TRBJ1-6; no clear D. Trimming shortened V by 6 bases and J by 5 bases, and 8 bases separated the two germline ends. CDR3 length: 13 residues. The germline V gene has CDR1 SNHLY and CDR2 FYNNEI. In DNA, the CDR3 is TGTGCCAGCAGCTCCGGTCATAATTCACCCCTCCACTTT. This gives the protein CASSSGHNSPLHF.

This clone was observed a handful of times. The chain links TRBV6-5 to TRBJ1-5; the match to TRBD1 covers 10 bases. From germline, CDR1 is MNHEY and CDR2 SVGAGI. Trimming at V came to 4 bases and at J to 7 bases, leaving 1 base not matched to a gene. The CDR3 consists of 13 residues. The CDR3 bases are TGTGCCAGCAGTTCGACAGGGGGCCAGCCCCAGCATTTT. It translates to CASSSTGGQPQHF.

The chain couples TRBV19 to TRBJ1-1; D might be TRBD1 (5 bases). CDR3 length: 15 residues. The germline V and J ends were trimmed by 0 bases and 1 base, with 9 bases remaining between them. Germline V gives CDR1 LNHDA, CDR2 SQIVND (reference sequence). The CDR3 region is CASSIEGGTNTEAFF. For the CDR3, the DNA is TGTGCCAGTAGTATAGAGGGCGGGACGAACACTGAAGCTTTCTTT.

This clone was detected only once. J is TRBJ1-5 and V is TRBV28; D is unresolved. This CDR3 contains 19 residues. Trimming shortened V by 2 bases and J by 0 bases, and 20 bases separated the two germline ends. CDR1 MDHEN and CDR2 SYDVKM come from the germline V gene. CDR3 nucleotide sequence: TGTGCCAGCAGTTTAGGTGGGCGTGGGCGGCGGCTTAGCAATCAGCCCCAGCATTTT. This encodes CASSLGGRGRRLSNQPQHF.